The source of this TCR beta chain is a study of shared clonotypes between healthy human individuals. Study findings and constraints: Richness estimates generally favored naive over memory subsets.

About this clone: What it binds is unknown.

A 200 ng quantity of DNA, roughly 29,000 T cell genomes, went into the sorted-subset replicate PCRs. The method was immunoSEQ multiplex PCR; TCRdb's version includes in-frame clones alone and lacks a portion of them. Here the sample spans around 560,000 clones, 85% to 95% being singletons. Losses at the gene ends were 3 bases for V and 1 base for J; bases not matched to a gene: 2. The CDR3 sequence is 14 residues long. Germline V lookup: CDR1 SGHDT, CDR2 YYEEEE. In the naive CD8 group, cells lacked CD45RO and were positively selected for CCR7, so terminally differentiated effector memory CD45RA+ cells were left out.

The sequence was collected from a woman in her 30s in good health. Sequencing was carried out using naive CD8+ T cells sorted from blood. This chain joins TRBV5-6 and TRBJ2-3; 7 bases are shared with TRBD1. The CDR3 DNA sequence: TGTGCCAGCAGCTCCGGACAGGGCACAGATACGCAGTATTTT. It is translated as CASSSGQGTDTQYF.